This T cell receptor beta chain is drawn from a study of blood T cell repertoires in COVID-19. Study-wide background: The study drew acute and convalescent COVID-19 samples from the United States, Italy and Spain. In each case, the material was cDNA or gDNA derived from T cells, B-cell-depleted T cells, or PBMCs.

As originally analysed: By means of reference gene primer amplification, nucleated cell counts were estimated. Clones were read by immunoSEQ multiplex PCR, and TCRdb kept only the in-frame ones, dropping some. Clonal size and the V and J genes are those of that table, whereas D and trimming came from the DNA. Of 95,000 to 120,000 clones detected, approximately 80% appear once; the ten largest clones hold 4% to 4.5%. The CDR3 length is 15 residues. Germline V gene sequence: CDR1 SGHAT, CDR2 FQNNGV. V trimming: 4 bases; J trimming: 4 bases; junction bases outside the gene matches: 6. Sequencing was performed on peripheral blood. This sequence joins TRBV11-2 and TRBJ1-2; 10 bases line up with TRBD1. The receptor's source is a woman in her sixties or seventies with acute or convalescent COVID-19. DNA of the CDR3: TGTGCCAGCAGCTCCCGGGACAGGGGAGGCTATGGCTACACCTTC. Protein product: CASSSRDRGGYGYTF. The full variable domain, its missing parts supplied by reference TRBV11-2 and TRBJ1-2, is EAGVAQSPRYKIIEKRQSVAFWCNPISGHATLYWYQQILGQGPKLLIQFQNNGVVDDSQLPKDRFSAERLKGVDSTLKIQPAKLEDSAVYLCASSSRDRGGYGYTFGSGTRLTVV.